The 24 T cell receptor beta chains listed next were all sequenced from one sample in a study of blood T cell repertoires in COVID-19. Here immunoSEQ multiplex PCR was the method, and the copy in TCRdb shows in-frame clones only, minus some. The data show under 55,000 clones, around 86% seen once. Sequenced material: peripheral blood. All receptors derive from a woman older than 75 with COVID-19, enrolled during active disease.

This clone was counted once. The chain carries TRBV19 and TRBJ2-7; D gene ambiguous. V was trimmed by 6 bases and J by 3 bases, leaving 15 bases between them. Germline V lookup: CDR1 LNHDA, CDR2 SQIVND (reference sequence). This CDR3 contains 14 residues. Here the CDR3 DNA reads TGTGCCAGTAGAAAAGACATGTGGAACTACGAGCAGTACTTC. Translation gives CASRKDMWNYEQYF.

In DNA form, the CDR3 reads TGTGCCAGCAGCTCCAGGGTGACTGGGGCCAACGTCCTGACTTTC. Translating it yields CASSSRVTGANVLTF. The V call is TRBV6-5, the J call TRBJ2-6; TRBD1 is a possible D gene (5 bases). CDR1 and CDR2 from the germline V gene are MNHEY and SVGAGI. CDR3 length: 15 amino acids. Trimming stripped 6 bases from V and 2 bases from J, with 11 bases between.

This clone was found once. The chain links TRBV6-6 to TRBJ2-7, with TRBD2 identical over 9 bases. The CDR3 is made up of 16 amino acids. The germline V gene has CDR1 MNHNY and CDR2 SVGAGI (reference sequence). V lost 2 bases to trimming and J lost 2 bases; unmatched junction nucleotides: 7. CDR3 DNA sequence: TGTGCCAGCAGTTACGTGACTAGCGGTAACCCCTACGAGCAGTACTTC. Translating it yields CASSYVTSGNPYEQYF.

This chain connects TRBV6-5 to TRBJ2-4, with 10 bases that match TRBD2. V shed 0 bases and J 7 bases; nucleotides not matched to a gene: 6. This CDR3 contains 16 residues. The V gene's germline CDR1 is MNHEY and CDR2 SVGAGI. The CDR3 DNA is TGTGCCAGCAGTTACTCGATTTTTAGCGGGAGGAACATTCAGTACTTC. Residues: CASSYSIFSGRNIQYF.

The genes are TRBV24-1 and TRBJ2-2, with 11 bases that match TRBD1. CDR1 and CDR2 from the germline V gene are KGHDR and SFDVKD. This CDR3 spans 14 amino acids. With V trimmed by 8 bases and J by 4 bases, 2 bases remained unmatched. The CDR3 sequence is CATKGQGGTGELFF. In DNA, the CDR3 is TGTGCCACCAAGGGACAGGGGGGCACCGGGGAGCTGTTTTTT.

The chain joins TRBV6-5 to TRBJ1-5; possibly TRBD1 for D (6 bases). V lost 6 bases to trimming and J lost 7 bases, with 16 bases between them. This CDR3 comprises 14 residues. Per the germline V gene, CDR1 is MNHEY and CDR2 is SVGAGI. The CDR3 sequence is CASRESGQSQPQHF. DNA of the CDR3: TGTGCCAGCAGGGAGTCGGGACAATCGCAGCCCCAGCATTTT.

This clone was detected once. The chain is built from TRBV6-2 or TRBV6-3 and TRBJ2-1; 13 bases align to TRBD2. Germline trimming cut 2 bases from V and 2 bases from J; bases unmatched to any gene: 9. Germline V gene lookup returns CDR1 MNHEY and CDR2 SVGEGT. The CDR3 spans 19 residues. This chain's CDR3 is CASSYPGLAGHITYNEQFF. In DNA, the CDR3 is TGTGCCAGCAGTTACCCGGGACTAGCGGGACATATTACCTACAATGAGCAGTTCTTC.

The rearrangement links TRBV9 to TRBJ1-3, with D tentatively TRBD1 (6 bases). The CDR3 consists of 13 residues. CDR1 is SGDLS, CDR2 YYNGEE, per germline. The V end was cut by 3 bases, the J end by 4 bases, with 8 bases between. CDR3 region: CASSAQGGNTIYF. CDR3 nucleotides: TGTGCCAGCAGCGCTCAGGGGGGAAACACCATATATTTT.

This chain links TRBV6-1 with TRBJ1-5; the D is unclear. Germline lookup yields CDR1 MNHNS and CDR2 SASEGT. This CDR3 has 13 residues. The V and J ends lost 1 base and 5 bases respectively, with 6 bases between them. CDR3 coding DNA: TGTGCCAGCAGTGAAGTCCGTGATCAGCCCCAGCATTTT. Amino acid sequence: CASSEVRDQPQHF.

This sequence joins TRBV10-1 and TRBJ2-1; 7 nucleotides agree with TRBD2. This CDR3 is built from 15 residues. Per germline, CDR1 WNHNN and CDR2 SYGVQD (reference sequence). V lost 0 bases and J lost 15; bases outside the gene matches: 14. CDR3 sequence: CASSESGEAGLSLFF. CDR3 bases: TGCGCCAGCAGTGAGTCGGGTGAAGCGGGGCTGAGCTTGTTCTTC.

This clone was detected once. The rearrangement uses TRBV24-1 and TRBJ2-5; D unclear. The germline gives CDR1 KGHDR, CDR2 SFDVKD. The ends were cut back, 7 bases at V and 1 base at J, with 9 bases in the middle. The CDR3 contains 13 residues. As DNA, the CDR3 is TGTGCCACCAGGGATAACATCCAAGAGACCCAGTACTTC. The encoded protein is CATRDNIQETQYF.

This chain joins TRBV20-1 and TRBJ1-1, with TRBD1 matching 10 bases. Germline V lookup: CDR1 DFQATT, CDR2 SNEGSKA (reference sequence). With V trimmed by 7 bases and J by 7 bases, 3 bases remained unmatched. The CDR3 is 11 residues long. CDR3 amino acids: CSGTGGYEAFF. The CDR3 DNA follows: TGCAGTGGGACAGGGGGATATGAAGCTTTCTTT.

The chain combines TRBV29-1 with TRBJ2-7, with D possibly being TRBD2 (6 bases). CDR1 and CDR2 (germline): SQVTM, ANQGSEA. V lost 5 bases, J lost 7 bases, and 15 bases lay in between. The CDR3 loop spans 12 amino acids. The CDR3 nucleotides read TGCAGCGTTCCGTCCCTCCGGGGGGAGCAGTACTTC. This encodes CSVPSLRGEQYF.

The rearrangement joins TRBV15 to TRBJ2-3; unclear D gene. V lost 1 base and J lost 5, with 10 bases in between. The CDR3 is 14 residues long. Germline loops: CDR1 LNHNV, CDR2 YYDKDF (reference sequence). CDR3 sequence: CATSRARVQDTQYF. As DNA, the CDR3 is TGTGCCACCAGCAGAGCCCGCGTTCAAGATACGCAGTATTTT.

The chain links TRBV10-2 to TRBJ2-3; D perhaps matches TRBD1 (6 bases). Germline assignment: CDR1 WSHSY and CDR2 SAAADI. The V and J ends lost 3 bases and 1 base respectively, with 8 bases between them. This CDR3 is 14 amino acids long. CDR3: CASSEQGGTDTQYF. Here the CDR3 DNA reads TGCGCCAGCAGTGAACAGGGAGGCACAGATACGCAGTATTTT.

The gene calls are TRBV19 and TRBJ2-7, with 7 bases that match TRBD2. The CDR3 consists of 11 residues. Germline assignment: CDR1 LNHDA and CDR2 SQIVND (reference sequence). J gave up 3 bases and V 10 bases, and 3 bases lay outside the gene matches. The CDR3 sequence: CATGTNYEQYF. CDR3 nucleotides: TGTGCCACGGGGACTAACTACGAGCAGTACTTC.

This clone was seen just once. The gene calls are TRBV19 and TRBJ1-2, with 9 nucleotides matching TRBD1. Germline V CDR1 and CDR2: LNHDA, SQIVND (reference sequence). The CDR3 has 17 residues. Trimming took 4 bases from V and 4 from J; bases not matched to a gene: 13. CDR3 in DNA: TGTGCCAGTAGTACGGAACAGACAGGGGGAGTCCCCTATGGCTACACCTTC. This encodes CASSTEQTGGVPYGYTF.

The J gene is TRBJ2-1, the V gene TRBV6-6; 10 bases fit TRBD1. Germline V gives CDR1 MNHNY, CDR2 SVGAGI (reference sequence). The junction had 4 bases not matched to a gene; V was cut back by 6 bases and J by 5 bases. CDR3 length equals 14 residues. CDR3 amino acids: CASSRGQGDNEQFF. The CDR3 nucleotides read TGTGCCAGCAGCCGCGGACAGGGGGACAATGAGCAGTTCTTC.

The CDR3 loop reads CASSGTSGSSNEQFF. The CDR3 DNA is TGTGCCAGCAGTGGGACTAGCGGGAGTTCGAATGAGCAGTTCTTC. This rearrangement joins TRBV2 to TRBJ2-1; 13 nucleotides agree with TRBD2. The CDR3 sequence is 15 residues long. Germline-derived CDR1 and CDR2 are SNHLY and FYNNEI. Trimming cost V 4 bases and J 7 bases; bases outside gene matches: 4.

The V call is TRBV29-1, the J call TRBJ1-1; TRBD1 aligns across 8 bases. The CDR3 consists of 15 residues. J lost 5 bases, V lost 0 bases, and 8 bases had no gene match. The V gene's germline CDR1 is SQVTM and CDR2 ANQGSEA. CDR3 sequence: CSVEDPRTGLTEAFF. DNA for the CDR3: TGCAGCGTTGAAGATCCCCGGACAGGGTTAACTGAAGCTTTCTTT. The complete variable domain, with remaining parts taken from reference TRBV29-1 and TRBJ1-1, reads SAVISQKPSRDICQRGTSLTIQCQVDSQVTMMFWYRQQPGQSLTLIATANQGSEATYESGFVIDKFPISRPNLTFSTLTVSNMSPEDSSIYLCSVEDPRTGLTEAFFGQGTRLTVV.

The gene calls are TRBV5-4 and TRBJ1-1; TRBD1 might be the D (5 bases). V lost 5 bases and J 4 bases, leaving 21 bases between the germline ends. The CDR3 covers 16 residues. Germline V gene data show CDR1 as SGHNT and CDR2 as YYREEE (reference sequence). The CDR3 region is CASSLTAGQGGTEAFF. DNA of the CDR3: TGTGCCAGCAGTTTAACCGCCGGCCAGGGAGGCACTGAAGCTTTCTTT.

The chain is built from TRBV28 and TRBJ2-2, with a possible D match to TRBD1 (6 bases). V lost 6 bases, J lost 4 bases, and 15 bases lay in between. The CDR3 has 15 amino acids. CDR1 and CDR2 from the germline V gene are MDHEN and SYDVKM. CDR3 coding DNA: TGTGCCAGCAGCCTGACAGGAAGAATCACCGGGGAGCTGTTTTTT. Its protein is CASSLTGRITGELFF. Supplemented by reference TRBV28 and TRBJ2-2, the full variable domain reads DVKVTQSSRYLVKRTGEKVFLECVQDMDHENMFWYRQDPGLGLRLIYFSYDVKMKEKGDIPEGYSVSREKKERFSLILESASTNQTSMYLCASSLTGRITGELFFGEGSRLTVL.

CDR3 nucleotide sequence: TGTGCCAGCAGTCTCCGCTACCCAAACGACAGGGGGCTGGGCTACACCTTC. Its protein product is CASSLRYPNDRGLGYTF. The chain is built from TRBV6-4 and TRBJ1-2; 10 nucleotides line up with TRBD1. This CDR3 contains 17 residues. Germline values: CDR1 MRHNA, CDR2 SNTAGT. After removal of 5 bases from V and 8 bases from J, the junction contained 17 bases not matched to a gene.

V usage is TRBV29-1 and J usage is TRBJ1-1, with 8 bases aligning to TRBD1. In germline, CDR1 is SQVTM, CDR2 ANQGSEA. Unmatched junction bases numbered 2, after V lost 7 bases and J lost 1 base. This CDR3 contains 12 residues. The CDR3, as DNA: TGCAGCGGTGGACAGGGGAACACTGAAGCTTTCTTT. Its translation is CSGGQGNTEAFF.